One sample yielded the 27 T cell receptor beta chains listed below, sequenced in a study of shared T cell receptors in the human thymus. Only in-frame clones appear in the TCRdb table, and some are missing; sequencing was by immunoSEQ multiplex PCR. In the table there are some 760,000 clones, approximately 85% of which are singletons. These data are also associated with another study on human thymus T cells.

The sequencing input was thymocytes. These receptors were taken from a girl in the first two years of life with a congenital heart defect.

The V and J genes are TRBV6-6 and TRBJ1-5; D may be TRBD1 (5 bases). Looked up from germline, CDR1 is MNHNY and CDR2 is SVGAGI (reference sequence). Trimming stripped 2 bases from V and 0 bases from J, with 8 bases between. The CDR3 spans 15 residues. CDR3 bases: TGTGCCAGCAGTTACAACAGGTATAGCAATCAGCCCCAGCATTTT. This sequence encodes CASSYNRYSNQPQHF.

The chain recombines TRBV6-5 with TRBJ1-3; 7 bases are a match to TRBD1. The CDR3 contains 14 residues. J gave up 0 bases and V 5 bases, and 1 base lay outside the gene matches. The germline V gene has CDR1 MNHEY and CDR2 SVGAGI. The CDR3 DNA reads TGTGCCAGCAGTGGACAGGTCTCTGGAAACACCATATATTTT. Translation gives CASSGQVSGNTIYF.

This chain uses TRBV7-2 with TRBJ2-5; TRBD2 agrees at 12 bases. With V trimmed by 3 bases and J by 2 bases, 10 bases remained unmatched. This CDR3 comprises 18 residues. Germline V gives CDR1 SGHTA, CDR2 FQGNSA. DNA for the CDR3: TGTGCCAGCAGCTTTGGGCTAGCGGGGGGGCTAGAGCAAGAGACCCAGTACTTC. Translation: CASSFGLAGGLEQETQYF.

V and J are TRBV7-2 and TRBJ2-7; 11 bases align to TRBD2. Looked up from germline, CDR1 is SGHTA and CDR2 is FQGNSA. The CDR3 covers 17 residues. Trimming cost V 4 bases and J 1 base; bases outside gene matches: 9. The CDR3 sequence is CASSSTRGTSGSYEQYF. The CDR3 DNA sequence: TGTGCCAGCAGCTCCACCCGCGGGACTAGCGGATCCTACGAGCAGTACTTC.

This clone was seen a single time. The chain employs TRBV5-1 and TRBJ2-5; 9 nucleotides line up with TRBD1. This CDR3 has 16 amino acids. J gave up 3 bases and V 0 bases, and 6 bases lay outside the gene matches. Per the germline V gene, CDR1 is SGHRS and CDR2 is YFSETQ. DNA for the CDR3: TGCGCCAGCAGCTTGGACAGGGGGCGATTCAAAGAGACCCAGTACTTC. Residues: CASSLDRGRFKETQYF.

V usage is TRBV6-1 and J usage is TRBJ1-2; the D is unclear. The germline CDR1 and CDR2 sequences are MNHNS and SASEGT. Trimming cost V 5 bases and J 3 bases, with 7 bases left between them. This CDR3 comprises 12 residues. The CDR3 nucleotides are TGTGCCAGCAGTTCCCTAGACTATGGCTACACCTTC. The encoded protein is CASSSLDYGYTF.

With respect to this clone: The DNA is left out, because the CDR3 cannot be placed on it with certainty; the CDR3 is given as TCRdb lists it. The rearrangement joins TRBV12-1 to TRBJ1-1. TRBV12-1 is noted as a pseudogene. The CDR3 is 16 residues long, ends included. The CDR3 reads CASTIFGWGVGTEAFF.

This clone occurred a few times. V gene TRBV7-2 combines with J gene TRBJ2-5; 7 positions match TRBD1. Germline V gene sequence: CDR1 SGHTA, CDR2 FQGNSA. With 5 bases clipped from V and 11 bases from J, the junction kept 11 bases outside the gene matches. The CDR3 runs to 13 residues. In nucleotides, the CDR3 is TGTGCCAGCAGCCCAGAGGGGGCAGATGAGCAGTACTTC. Protein: CASSPEGADEQYF. Full variable domain (rest looked up from reference TRBV7-2 and TRBJ2-5): GAGVSQSPSNKVTEKGKDVELRCDPISGHTALYWYRQSLGQGLEFLIYFQGNSAPDKSGLPSDRFSAERTGGSVSTLTIQRTQQEDSAVYLCASSPEGADEQYFGPGTRLLVL.

The chain carries TRBV12-5 and TRBJ1-1; TRBD1 might be the D (6 bases). The CDR3 sequence is 15 residues long. The V end lost 3 bases, the J end lost 3 bases, and 14 bases lay between the germline ends. Germline V lookup: CDR1 LGHNT, CDR2 FRNRAP. The CDR3 nucleotides read TGTGCTAGTGGTTTAAAGGCAGGGGATCACACTGAAGCTTTCTTT. Protein sequence: CASGLKAGDHTEAFF.

The V gene is TRBV27, the J gene TRBJ2-1; 7 positions agree with TRBD2. The ends lost 7 bases at V and 9 bases at J; junction bases unmatched: 9. CDR1 and CDR2 (germline): MNHEY, SMNVEV (reference sequence). This CDR3 contains 13 residues. This CDR3 is CASTHLWEGEQFF. The CDR3 DNA reads as TGTGCCAGCACCCATCTTTGGGAGGGTGAGCAGTTCTTC.

The CDR3 DNA follows: TGTGCCAGCAGTTTAATTGGCCAATACAATGAGCAGTTCTTC. It encodes CASSLIGQYNEQFF. V gene TRBV28 combines with J gene TRBJ2-1; D ambiguous. In germline, CDR1 is MDHEN, CDR2 SYDVKM. The CDR3 consists of 14 residues. Trimming removed 2 bases at V and 4 bases at J, with 9 bases between.

The J gene is TRBJ2-7, the V gene TRBV9; maybe TRBD1 (6 bases). CDR1 is SGDLS, CDR2 YYNGEE, per germline. The ends were cut back, 1 base at V and 1 base at J, with 12 bases in the middle. The CDR3 extends over 15 amino acids. CDR3 in amino acids: CASSVQTGESYEQYF. For the CDR3, the DNA is TGTGCCAGCAGCGTACAGACAGGCGAATCCTACGAGCAGTACTTC.

This rearrangement joins TRBV19 to TRBJ1-2, with 10 nucleotides matching TRBD1. Trimming at V came to 5 bases and at J to 2 bases, leaving 5 bases not matched to a gene. The CDR3 covers 15 residues. CDR1 and CDR2 (germline): LNHDA, SQIVND (reference sequence). The CDR3 region is CASSLRDRGNYGYTF. Here the CDR3 DNA reads TGTGCCAGTAGTCTGCGGGACAGGGGAAACTATGGCTACACCTTC. Full variable domain (remainder filled in from reference TRBV19 and TRBJ1-2): DGGITQSPKYLFRKEGQNVTLSCEQNLNHDAMYWYRQDPGQGLRLIYYSQIVNDFQKGDIAEGYSVSREKKESFPLTVTSAQKNPTAFYLCASSLRDRGNYGYTFGSGTRLTVV.

Remarks on this clone: Germline and junction disagree at one end, which may indicate a read error. The V call is TRBV9, the J call TRBJ1-2, with D possibly matching TRBD1 (6 bases). CDR1 and CDR2 (germline): SGDLS, YYNGEE. The CDR3 length is 12 residues. The CDR3 nucleotides are TGTGCCAGCAAGAACAGGGACTATGGCTGCACCTTC. This encodes CASKNRDYGCTF.

J is TRBJ1-2 and V is TRBV5-6; 7 nucleotides line up with TRBD1. The germline CDR1 and CDR2 sequences are SGHDT and YYEEEE. J was trimmed by 5 bases and V by 2 bases; bases with no gene match: 12. The CDR3 is made up of 16 amino acids. The CDR3 bases are TGTGCCAGCAGCTTCTCAGCCGACAGGGAATTATATGGCTACACCTTC. The encoded protein is CASSFSADRELYGYTF.

This sequence joins TRBV25-1 and TRBJ1-1; TRBD1 might be the D (6 bases). The CDR3 totals 14 residues. Looked up from germline, CDR1 is MGHDK and CDR2 is SYGVNS. V was cut by 3 bases and J by 4 bases, with 12 bases left in between. CDR3 residues: CASSDPEQGTEAFF. CDR3 nucleotides: TGTGCCAGCAGTGATCCTGAACAGGGCACTGAAGCTTTCTTT. Supplemented by reference TRBV25-1 and TRBJ1-1, the full variable domain reads EADIYQTPRYLVIGTGKKITLECSQTMGHDKMYWYQQDPGMELHLIHYSYGVNSTEKGDLSSESTVSRIRTEHFPLTLESARPSHTSQYLCASSDPEQGTEAFFGQGTRLTVV.

V usage is TRBV5-1 and J usage is TRBJ2-5; D perhaps matches TRBD2 (5 bases). CDR1 is SGHRS, CDR2 YFSETQ, per germline. This CDR3 contains 14 residues. Trimming cost V 3 bases and J 7 bases, with 16 bases left between them. This CDR3 reads CASSSSRPRGTQYF. The CDR3 region has the DNA TGCGCCAGCAGCTCCTCTAGACCCCGGGGGACCCAGTACTTC.

The V and J genes are TRBV28 and TRBJ1-5; 10 bases fit TRBD1. The CDR3 runs 14 residues. Germline CDR1 is MDHEN and CDR2 is SYDVKM. V shed 3 bases, J shed 6 bases, and the junction held 2 bases outside the gene matches. CDR3 DNA sequence: TGTGCCAGCAGTTTTCGGGACAGGGGTCAGCCCCAGCATTTT. This translates into CASSFRDRGQPQHF.

The chain links TRBV11-2 to TRBJ1-6; D is unresolved. Germline V gene sequence: CDR1 SGHAT, CDR2 FQNNGV. The CDR3 extends over 14 amino acids. Trimming left V 5 bases short and J 0 bases short, with 5 bases between. CDR3 residues: CASSLFSYNSPLHF. The CDR3 DNA follows: TGTGCCAGCAGCCTATTCTCCTATAATTCACCCCTCCACTTT.

This chain links TRBV28 with TRBJ2-7, with D perhaps matching TRBD1 (6 bases). The germline V gene encodes CDR1 MDHEN and CDR2 SYDVKM. The CDR3 spans 13 residues. V lost 3 bases and J 4 bases, leaving 10 bases between the germline ends. CDR3 residues: CASSLGTGYEQYF. The CDR3 nucleotides are TGTGCCAGCAGTTTGGGCACAGGGTACGAGCAGTACTTC.

This clone was recorded once. Other DNA sequences from this sample encode an identical CDR3 as well. The rearrangement joins TRBV7-2 to TRBJ1-6; D might be TRBD1 (5 bases). Looked up from germline, CDR1 is SGHTA and CDR2 is FQGNSA. The CDR3 has 15 amino acids. Trimming pared 1 base from V and 5 bases from J, leaving 9 bases between. The CDR3 coding sequence is TGTGCCAGCAGCTTAGGGGGCGGTGATAATTCACCCCTCCACTTT. It codes for CASSLGGGDNSPLHF.

Notes on this clone: Its ends do not fully match the called genes, so a read error is possible. The rearrangement links TRBV7-7 to TRBJ2-2, with 7 bases aligning to TRBD1. CDR1 and CDR2 from the germline V gene are SSHAT and FNYEAQ (reference sequence). CDR3 length equals 19 residues. The CDR3 reads CASSLIPTGDQANTGELFF. CDR3 nucleotides: TGTGCTAGCAGCTTAATCCCCACAGGGGACCAAGCGAACACCGGGGAGCTGTTTTTT.

V gene TRBV5-1 combines with J gene TRBJ1-5, with 11 bases matching TRBD1. V shed 0 bases, J shed 5 bases, and the junction held 7 bases outside the gene matches. The CDR3 contains 17 residues. Germline V gives CDR1 SGHRS, CDR2 YFSETQ. The CDR3 is CASSLGGQGAIDQPQHF. CDR3 DNA: TGCGCCAGCAGCTTGGGTGGACAGGGGGCAATAGATCAGCCCCAGCATTTT. Full variable domain (missing parts from reference TRBV5-1 and TRBJ1-5): KAGVTQTPRYLIKTRGQQVTLSCSPISGHRSVSWYQQTPGQGLQFLFEYFSETQRNKGNFPGRFSGRQFSNSRSEMNVSTLELGDSALYLCASSLGGQGAIDQPQHFGDGTRLSIL.

V and J are TRBV29-1 and TRBJ1-5; 9 nucleotides line up with TRBD1. Trimming took 6 bases from V and 5 from J; bases not matched to a gene: 5. Germline lookup yields CDR1 SQVTM and CDR2 ANQGSEA. CDR3 length: 13 residues. The CDR3, as DNA: TGCAGCGTAGCACAGGGGGCTGATCAGCCCCAGCATTTT. Translated, it gives CSVAQGADQPQHF.

The V and J genes are TRBV5-1 and TRBJ1-1; D is undetermined. This CDR3 is 14 amino acids long. The germline gives CDR1 SGHRS, CDR2 YFSETQ. Trimming stripped 0 bases from V and 3 bases from J, with 9 bases between. As DNA, the CDR3 is TGCGCCAGCAGCTTGGAGGTGGGCCACACTGAAGCTTTCTTT. Protein sequence: CASSLEVGHTEAFF.

V and J are TRBV28 and TRBJ1-2; TRBD1 might be the D (5 bases). This CDR3 region has 11 residues. Trimming removed 6 bases at V and 7 bases at J, with 9 bases between. Germline V lookup: CDR1 MDHEN, CDR2 SYDVKM. The CDR3 DNA reads TGTGCCAGCAGGACGCAGGGTGGCTACACCTTC. Encoded protein: CASRTQGGYTF.

The rearrangement links TRBV29-1 to TRBJ2-1; 7 bases line up with TRBD1. Trimming at V came to 7 bases and at J to 8 bases, leaving 11 bases not matched to a gene. CDR3 size: 13 residues. From germline, CDR1 is SQVTM and CDR2 ANQGSEA. The DNA of the CDR3 is TGCAGCGCCTCAGACAGGGCATCCGATGAGCAGTTCTTC. Translated: CSASDRASDEQFF.